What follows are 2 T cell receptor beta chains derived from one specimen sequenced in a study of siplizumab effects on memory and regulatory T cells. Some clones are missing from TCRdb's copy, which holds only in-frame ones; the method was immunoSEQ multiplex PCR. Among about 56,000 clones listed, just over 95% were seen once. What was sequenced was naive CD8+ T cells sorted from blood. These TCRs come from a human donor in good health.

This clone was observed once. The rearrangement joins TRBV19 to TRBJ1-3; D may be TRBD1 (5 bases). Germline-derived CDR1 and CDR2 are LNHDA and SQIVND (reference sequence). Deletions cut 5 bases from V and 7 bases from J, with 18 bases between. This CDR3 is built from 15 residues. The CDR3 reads CASSSLRGSGNTIYF. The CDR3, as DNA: TGTGCCAGTAGTTCCTTACGGGGCTCCGGGAACACCATATATTTT.

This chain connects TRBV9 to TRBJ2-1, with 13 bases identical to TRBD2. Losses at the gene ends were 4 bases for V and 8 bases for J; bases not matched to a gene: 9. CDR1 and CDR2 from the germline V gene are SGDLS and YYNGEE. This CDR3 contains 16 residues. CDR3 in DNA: TGTGCCAGCAGCTCCAAACTAGCGGGAGGGCCCTATGAGCAGTTCTTC. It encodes CASSSKLAGGPYEQFF.